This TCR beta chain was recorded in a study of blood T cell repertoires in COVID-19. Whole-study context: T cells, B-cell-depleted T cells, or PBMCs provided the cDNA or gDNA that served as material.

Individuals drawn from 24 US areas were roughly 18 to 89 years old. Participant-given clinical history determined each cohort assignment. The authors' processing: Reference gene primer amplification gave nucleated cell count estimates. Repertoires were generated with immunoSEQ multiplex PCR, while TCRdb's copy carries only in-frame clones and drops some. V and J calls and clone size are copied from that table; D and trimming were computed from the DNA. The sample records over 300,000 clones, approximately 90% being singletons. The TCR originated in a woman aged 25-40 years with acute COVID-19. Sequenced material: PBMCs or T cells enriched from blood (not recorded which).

CDR3 bases: TGCGCCAGCGGCATCACCGGGACAGGGGTAGTGGGTGTGAACACTGAAGCTTTCTTT. Translating gives CASGITGTGVVGVNTEAFF. This rearrangement joins TRBV5-1 to TRBJ1-1, with 10 bases aligning to TRBD1. Germline V gene data show CDR1 as SGHRS and CDR2 as YFSETQ. This CDR3 comprises 19 residues. Losses at the gene ends were 7 bases for V and 0 bases for J; bases not matched to a gene: 18.